This TCR beta chain is from a study of PD-L1 blockade in urothelial cancer. TCRdb's copy holds only in-frame clones and misses some; the assay was immunoSEQ multiplex PCR. The sample yields roughly 90,000 clones, around 89% seen once. Germline V gene sequence: CDR1 MNHEY, CDR2 SVGAGI. Trimming shortened V by 10 bases and J by 4 bases, and 17 bases separated the two germline ends. The CDR3 length is 14 residues. Described time point: pretreatment peripheral blood. The TCR was taken from a woman older than 75 with urothelial cancer. This material consisted of PBMCs, taken around atezolizumab (anti-PD-L1) treatment. This chain joins TRBV6-5 and TRBJ2-1; the D is unclear. This CDR3 reads CATQRLDIYNEQFF. The CDR3 nucleotides are TGTGCCACCCAGAGGCTGGATATTTACAATGAGCAGTTCTTC.